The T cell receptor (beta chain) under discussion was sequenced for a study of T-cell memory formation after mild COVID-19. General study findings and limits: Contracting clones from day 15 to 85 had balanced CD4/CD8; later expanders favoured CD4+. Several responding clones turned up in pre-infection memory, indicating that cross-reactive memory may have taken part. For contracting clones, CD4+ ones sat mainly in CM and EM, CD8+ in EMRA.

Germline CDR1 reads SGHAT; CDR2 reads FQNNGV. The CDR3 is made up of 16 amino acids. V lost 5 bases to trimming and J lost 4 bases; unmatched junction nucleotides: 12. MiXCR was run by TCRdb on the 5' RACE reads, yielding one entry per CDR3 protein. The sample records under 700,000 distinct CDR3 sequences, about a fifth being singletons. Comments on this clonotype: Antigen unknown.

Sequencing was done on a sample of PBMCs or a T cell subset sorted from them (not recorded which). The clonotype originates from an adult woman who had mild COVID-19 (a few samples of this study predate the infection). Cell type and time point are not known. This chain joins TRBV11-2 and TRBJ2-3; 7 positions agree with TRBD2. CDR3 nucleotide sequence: TGTGCCAGCAGCCTAGGAGGGAGGGGTGGTGCAGATACGCAGTATTTT. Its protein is CASSLGGRGGADTQYF.